The T cell receptor beta chain described here comes from a study of graft-versus-host responses after intestinal transplantation. In regard to this clone: Its antigen is unknown.

The length of the CDR3 is 16 residues. Germline values: CDR1 MGHRA, CDR2 YSYEKL. Trimming removed 1 base at V and 9 bases at J, with 16 bases between. Data came from immunoSEQ multiplex PCR; TCRdb stores just in-frame clones and leaves some out. The sample has about 120,000 clones, about 95% seen once. The chain recombines TRBV4-1 with TRBJ1-6; D perhaps matches TRBD1 (5 bases). Specimen: unstimulated CD8+ T cells sorted from spleen or lymph node cells, collected before intestinal transplant. The clonotype comes from a human donor who received an intestinal transplant. CDR3 region: CASSQGGREVISPLHF. CDR3 DNA sequence: TGCGCCAGCAGCCAAGGGGGACGCGAGGTTATTTCACCCCTCCACTTT.